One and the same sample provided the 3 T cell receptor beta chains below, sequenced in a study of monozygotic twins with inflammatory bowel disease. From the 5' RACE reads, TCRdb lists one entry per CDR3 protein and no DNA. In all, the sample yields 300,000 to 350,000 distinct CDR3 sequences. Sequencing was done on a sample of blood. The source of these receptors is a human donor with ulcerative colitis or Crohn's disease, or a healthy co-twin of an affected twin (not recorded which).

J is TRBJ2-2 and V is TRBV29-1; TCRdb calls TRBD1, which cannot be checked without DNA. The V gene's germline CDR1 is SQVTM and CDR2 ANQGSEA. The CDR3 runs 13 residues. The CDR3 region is CSVEESGTGELFF.

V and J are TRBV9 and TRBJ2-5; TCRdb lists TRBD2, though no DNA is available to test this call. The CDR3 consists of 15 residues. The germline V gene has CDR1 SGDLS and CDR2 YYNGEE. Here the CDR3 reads CASSVGGSKGETQYF.

The CDR3 sequence: CSASEMESPLHF. This rearrangement joins TRBV20-1 to TRBJ1-6. This CDR3 region has 12 residues. Looked up from germline, CDR1 is DFQATT and CDR2 is SNEGSKA (reference sequence).